Listed below are T cell receptor beta chains from one sample, sequenced in a study of blood T cell repertoires in COVID-19. Here immunoSEQ multiplex PCR was the method, and the copy in TCRdb shows in-frame clones only, minus some. This repertoire shows 200,000 to 250,000 clones, 88% found once; its top ten account for 2.6%. The source material was PBMCs or T cells enriched from blood (not recorded which). The receptor set was obtained from a woman aged 25 to 39 who had recovered from COVID-19. Both conserved end residues are part of each CDR3. Fields, in order: clone size, V gene, D gene, J gene, CDR3 DNA, CDR3 protein. A D gene is named only where the DNA matches it firmly. Some rows mark clone size as missing; the rest say once, few, many or name a class of expanded clone.

NA,TRBV5-5,NA,TRBJ1-1,TGTGCCAGCAGCTACTTTTTTGGCACTGAAGCTTTCTTT,CASSYFFGTEAFF
NA,TRBV11-3,NA,TRBJ1-3,TGTGCCAGCAGCTTAGGATACGGGGAAGCTGGAAACACCATATATTTT,CASSLGYGEAGNTIYF
NA,TRBV25-1,NA,TRBJ1-5,TGTGCCAGCAGTGACCCACAGGTTGATGGGCCCCAGCATTTT,CASSDPQVDGPQHF
NA,TRBV15,NA,TRBJ2-5,TGTGCCACCAGCAGGGCCTGGGGGCACCAAGAGACCCAGTACTTC,CATSRAWGHQETQYF
NA,TRBV14,TRBD2,TRBJ2-5,TGTGCCAGCAGCCAAATCAGTGTGCGGGGGAGTTCCGGGACCCAGTACTTC,CASSQISVRGSSGTQYF
NA,TRBV19,TRBD1,TRBJ1-4,TGTGCCAGCAGTAGCGAGACAGGGACTAATGAAAAACTGTTTTTT,CASSSETGTNEKLFF
NA,TRBV6-5,TRBD2,TRBJ2-1,TGTGCCAGCAGTTATGGGACGGGGGGATCCAATGAGCAGTTCTTC,CASSYGTGGSNEQFF
NA,TRBV7-2,NA,TRBJ1-1,TGTGCCAGCAGCTTATTCCCGGGGGGCACTGAAGCTTTCTTT,CASSLFPGGTEAFF
NA,TRBV5-6,TRBD1,TRBJ1-2,TGTGCCAGCAGCTTATCCCCCCGCGGCAGGGGGCTGGGGTATGGCTACACCTTC,CASSLSPRGRGLGYGYTF
NA,TRBV7-2,TRBD1,TRBJ1-1,TGTGCCAGCAGCTTAACAGGGGGATCTAACACTGAAGCTTTCTTT,CASSLTGGSNTEAFF
NA,TRBV4-3,NA,TRBJ2-3,TGCGCCAGCAGCCAAGATATCCGCGGGGTATCCCAACAAGATACGCAGTATTTT,CASSQDIRGVSQQDTQYF
NA,TRBV10-3,TRBD2,TRBJ2-6,TGTGCCATCAGTGTTCTAGCGGGGGGTGCCCGGGTTGGGGCCAACGTCCTGACTTTC,CAISVLAGGARVGANVLTF
once,TRBV29-1,TRBD1,TRBJ1-1,TGCAGCGTTGAAGATCTTCGACAGGGGGCAATAGTCAACACTGAAGCTTTCTTT,CSVEDLRQGAIVNTEAFF
NA,TRBV24-1,TRBD1,TRBJ1-2,TGTGCCACCAGTGACGGGACAGACTATGGCTACACCTTC,CATSDGTDYGYTF
NA,TRBV12-5,NA,TRBJ1-5,TGTGCTAGTGGTTTGGTACTGGGCAATCAGCCCCAGCATTTT,CASGLVLGNQPQHF
NA,TRBV5-6,TRBD1,TRBJ1-1,TGTGCCAGCAGCCGACAGGGGGCGACTGAAGCTTTCTTT,CASSRQGATEAFF
few,TRBV7-9,NA,TRBJ1-6,TGTGCCAGCAGCTCGCGGGGACGATTGGTAAATTCACCCCTCCACTTT,CASSSRGRLVNSPLHF
once,TRBV10-3,TRBD1,TRBJ2-7,TGTGCCATCAGTCCGGGACAGGACTACGAGCAGTACTTC,CAISPGQDYEQYF
NA,TRBV20-1,NA,TRBJ2-7,TGCAGTGCTAGTGGGTTACAGGGCAGCTACGAGCAGTACTTC,CSASGLQGSYEQYF
once,TRBV15,NA,TRBJ1-4,TGTGCCACCAGCAGAGTCGTACAGGCTAATGAAAAACTGTTTTTT,CATSRVVQANEKLFF
once,TRBV29-1,TRBD1,TRBJ1-1,TGCAGCGTGATACAGGGGATATTGGACACTGAAGCTTTCTTT,CSVIQGILDTEAFF
NA,TRBV9,TRBD1,TRBJ2-7,TGTGCCAGCAGTGAACAGGGGGCGGCCAACGAGCAGTACTTC,CASSEQGAANEQYF
NA,TRBV4-3,NA,TRBJ1-2,TGCGCCAGCAGCCAAGATCGGGACAATTTCTATGGCTACACCTTC,CASSQDRDNFYGYTF
NA,TRBV24-1,NA,TRBJ2-1,TGTGCCACCAGTGATTTGTTCCGGGATGAGCAGTTCTTC,CATSDLFRDEQFF
NA,TRBV9,NA,TRBJ1-2,TGTGCCAGCAGAGCACCGGGACAAGGGTACTATGGCTACACCTTC,CASRAPGQGYYGYTF
NA,TRBV19,NA,TRBJ2-3,TGTGCCAGTAGTAGGGCAGCTAACACAGATACGCAGTATTTT,CASSRAANTDTQYF
NA,TRBV5-1,NA,TRBJ1-6,TGCGCCAGCAGTCAGCAGCCGGGGGAAATTTCACCCCTCCACTTT,CASSQQPGEISPLHF
NA,TRBV6-5,NA,TRBJ1-6,TGTGCCAGCCGAAGGGAGGGAGTGGGTTCACCCCTCCACTTT,CASRREGVGSPLHF
NA,TRBV14,NA,TRBJ1-1,TGTGCCAGCAGCGAGATGACAGGCTACACTGAAGCTTTCTTT,CASSEMTGYTEAFF
NA,TRBV6-5,NA,TRBJ2-1,TGTGCCAGCAGTAGGACAGTCGAGCAGTTCTTC,CASSRTVEQFF
NA,TRBV27,TRBD1,TRBJ1-4,TGTGCCAGCAGTGACAGGGCTGATAATGAAAAACTGTTTTTT,CASSDRADNEKLFF
NA,TRBV29-1,NA,TRBJ1-1,TGCAGCGTTGCCGGGGGGATCGCCATGAACACTGAAGCTTTCTTT,CSVAGGIAMNTEAFF
few,TRBV6-1,NA,TRBJ1-5,TGTGCCAGCAGTGACCCCTTTACAGGGATGGGGTATCAGCCCCAGCATTTT,CASSDPFTGMGYQPQHF
NA,TRBV5-1,NA,TRBJ2-3,TGCGCCAGCACCGAGGGGGGCACAGATACGCAGTATTTT,CASTEGGTDTQYF
NA,TRBV4-3,TRBD1,TRBJ1-2,TGCGCCAGCAGCCCTCAGGGGGCGATCCCTGTTTATGGCTACACCTTC,CASSPQGAIPVYGYTF
few,TRBV19,TRBD1,TRBJ1-5,TGTGCCAGTAGTATACCTACAGGGGGCACTCAGCCCCAGCATTTT,CASSIPTGGTQPQHF
NA,TRBV7-2,NA,TRBJ2-5,TGTGCCAGCAGCTTAGCGGTTGCGGAGACCCAGTACTTC,CASSLAVAETQYF
few,TRBV19,NA,TRBJ1-1,TGTGCCAGTAGTATTTCAGTGAACACTGAAGCTTTCTTT,CASSISVNTEAFF
NA,TRBV12-1,NA,TRBJ1-6,TGTGCCAGCCCCCCCGGGACAGAAGATTCACCCCTCCACTTT,CASPPGTEDSPLHF
NA,TRBV9,TRBD2,TRBJ2-1,TGTGCCAGCAGCGTTTCTAGCGGGGGGGCCAACAATGAGCAGTTCTTC,CASSVSSGGANNEQFF
NA,TRBV6-5,NA,TRBJ2-2,TGTGCCAGCAGTTACCAGTCAGGGATCGGGGAGCTGTTTTTT,CASSYQSGIGELFF
once,TRBV4-3,TRBD1,TRBJ2-2,TGCGCCAGCAGCCCTAATCCCCCGGGACAGGGGGCGAACACCGGGGAGCTGTTTTTT,CASSPNPPGQGANTGELFF
NA,TRBV6-5,NA,TRBJ2-7,TGTGCCAGCAGTTACGGGGCAGGGGTTACTATCGAGCAGTACTTC,CASSYGAGVTIEQYF
NA,TRBV27,TRBD2,TRBJ2-1,TGTGCCAGCAAACCATCGGCGGGGGGCAATGAGCAGTTCTTC,CASKPSAGGNEQFF
NA,TRBV4-1,NA,TRBJ1-4,TGCGCCAGCAGCCGAAAGGGGGACGGTCAAGGGAATGAAAAACTGTTTTTT,CASSRKGDGQGNEKLFF
NA,TRBV7-2,TRBD1,TRBJ2-1,TGTGCCAGCAAGGGACAGGGGATCAACAATGAGCAGTTCTTC,CASKGQGINNEQFF